This paragraph reports one T cell receptor beta chain. The germline V gene encodes CDR1 LNHNV and CDR2 YYDKDF (reference sequence). CDR3 length equals 15 residues. Trimming shortened V by 4 bases and J by 7 bases, and 20 bases separated the two germline ends. Measured with immunoSEQ multiplex PCR; TCRdb has only the in-frame clones, and not every one. This repertoire shows 150,000 to 200,000 clones, almost 85% found once; its top ten account for about 11%. These data come from a study of blood T cell repertoires in COVID-19. Study information: PBMCs, B-cell-depleted T cells, or T cells provided the cDNA or gDNA that made up the material.

The sequenced material came from PBMCs or T cells enriched from blood (not recorded which). V and J are TRBV15 and TRBJ2-7; D is perhaps TRBD2 (6 bases). This clonotype was sampled from a man aged 50-60 years who had recovered from COVID-19. CDR3 bases: TGTGCCACCAGCATAACCGGGACTCGTGCCCTGGAGCAGTACTTC. Translation: CATSITGTRALEQYF.